This T cell receptor (beta chain) was captured by sequencing in a study of control samples from healthy donors and cancer patients. The CDR3 is made up of 16 amino acids. The germline V gene has CDR1 LNHDA and CDR2 SQIVND (reference sequence). The ends lost 3 bases at V and 2 bases at J; junction bases unmatched: 8. This table comes from immunoSEQ multiplex PCR, and its TCRdb copy is limited to in-frame clones, with some not included. The data hold some 100,000 clones, with approximately 90% observed a single time. The chain has TRBV19 and TRBJ1-2; TRBD1 matches at 8 bases. What was sequenced was blood. The clonotype was recovered from a woman between 50 and 59 years old in good health. The CDR3 region is CASSIFGQGGNYGYTF. The DNA for the CDR3 is TGTGCCAGTAGTATCTTCGGACAGGGAGGGAACTATGGCTACACCTTC.